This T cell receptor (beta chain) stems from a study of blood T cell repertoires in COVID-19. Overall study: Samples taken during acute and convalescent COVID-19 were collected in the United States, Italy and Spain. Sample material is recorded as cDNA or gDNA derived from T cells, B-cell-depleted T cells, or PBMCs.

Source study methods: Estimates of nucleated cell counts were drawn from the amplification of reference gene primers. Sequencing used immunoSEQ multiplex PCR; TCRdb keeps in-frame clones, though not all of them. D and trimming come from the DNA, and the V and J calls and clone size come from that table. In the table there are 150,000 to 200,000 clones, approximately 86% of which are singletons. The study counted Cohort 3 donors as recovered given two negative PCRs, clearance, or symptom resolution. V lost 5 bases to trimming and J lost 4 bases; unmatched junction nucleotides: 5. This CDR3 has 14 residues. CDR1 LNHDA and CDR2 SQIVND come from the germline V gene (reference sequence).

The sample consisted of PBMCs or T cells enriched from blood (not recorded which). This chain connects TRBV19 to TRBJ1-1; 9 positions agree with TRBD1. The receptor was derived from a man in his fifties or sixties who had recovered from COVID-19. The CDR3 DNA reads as TGTGCCAGTAGTCCGACGACAGGGGGCACTGAAGCTTTCTTT. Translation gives CASSPTTGGTEAFF.